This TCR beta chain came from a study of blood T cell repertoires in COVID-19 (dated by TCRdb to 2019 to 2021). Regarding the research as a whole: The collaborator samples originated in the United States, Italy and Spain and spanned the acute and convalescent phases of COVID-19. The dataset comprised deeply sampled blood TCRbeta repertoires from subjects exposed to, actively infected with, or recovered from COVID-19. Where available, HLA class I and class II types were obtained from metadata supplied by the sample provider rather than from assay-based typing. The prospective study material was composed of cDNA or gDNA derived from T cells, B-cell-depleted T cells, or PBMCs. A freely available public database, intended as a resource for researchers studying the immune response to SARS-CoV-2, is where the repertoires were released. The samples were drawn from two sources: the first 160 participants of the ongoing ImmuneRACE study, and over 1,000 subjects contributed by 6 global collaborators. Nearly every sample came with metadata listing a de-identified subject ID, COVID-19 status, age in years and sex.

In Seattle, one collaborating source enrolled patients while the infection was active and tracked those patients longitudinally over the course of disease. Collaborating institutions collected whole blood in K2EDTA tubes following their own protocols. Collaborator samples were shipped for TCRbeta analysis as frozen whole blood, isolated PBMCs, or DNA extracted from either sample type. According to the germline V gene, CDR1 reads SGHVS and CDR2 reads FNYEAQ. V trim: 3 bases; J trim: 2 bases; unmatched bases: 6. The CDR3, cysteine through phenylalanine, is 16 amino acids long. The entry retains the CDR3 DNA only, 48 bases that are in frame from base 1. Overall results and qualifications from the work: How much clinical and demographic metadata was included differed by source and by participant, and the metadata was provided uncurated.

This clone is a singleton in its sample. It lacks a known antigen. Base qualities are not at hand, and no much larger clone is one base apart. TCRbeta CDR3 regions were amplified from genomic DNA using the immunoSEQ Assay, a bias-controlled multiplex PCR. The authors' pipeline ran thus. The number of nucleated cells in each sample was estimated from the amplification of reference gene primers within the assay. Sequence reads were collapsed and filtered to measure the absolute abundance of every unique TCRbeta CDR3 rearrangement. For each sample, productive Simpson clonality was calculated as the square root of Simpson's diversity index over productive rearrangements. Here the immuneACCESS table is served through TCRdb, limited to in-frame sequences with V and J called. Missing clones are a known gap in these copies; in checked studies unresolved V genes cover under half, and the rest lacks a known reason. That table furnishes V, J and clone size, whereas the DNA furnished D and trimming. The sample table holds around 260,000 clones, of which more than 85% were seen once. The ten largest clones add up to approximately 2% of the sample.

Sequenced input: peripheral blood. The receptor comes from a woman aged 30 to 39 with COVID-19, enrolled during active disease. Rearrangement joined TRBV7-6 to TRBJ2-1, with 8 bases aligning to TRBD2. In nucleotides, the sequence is TGTGCCAGCAGCTTCGTAGCGGGAACAACCTACAATGAGCAGTTCTTC. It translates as CASSFVAGTTYNEQFF.